A selection of T cell receptor beta chains follows, all from one sample in a study of blood T cells in healthy people across ages. TCRdb processed the 5' RACE reads anew with MiXCR; each CDR3 protein has one entry. The sample carries fewer than 2 million distinct CDR3 sequences, about two fifths recorded once. The specimen sequenced was blood. These receptors were taken from a human donor in good health. CDR3s include the opening cysteine and the closing phenylalanine or tryptophan. Fields, in order: D gene, V gene, J gene, clone size, CDR3 length, CDR3 DNA, CDR3 protein. D genes are given only for firm matches. For some rows the clone size is stated as once, few or many, or as a class when expanded; others skip it.

NA,TRBV30,TRBJ1-4,NA,15,TGTGCCTGGAGTGCCCCGACGCACGAAGGGGAGAAACTGTTTTTT,CAWSAPTHEGEKLFF
NA,TRBV7-9,TRBJ1-2,NA,12,TGTGCCAGCAGCTTAGATGAGGGTGGCTACACCTTC,CASSLDEGGYTF
NA,TRBV10-3,TRBJ2-1,NA,17,TGTGCCATCAGTGAGTCGGTGGGACTCCGATCCTACAATGAGCAGTTCTTC,CAISESVGLRSYNEQFF
NA,TRBV9,TRBJ1-2,NA,12,TGTGCCAGCAGCGTAGGTCACGGAGGCTACACCTTC,CASSVGHGGYTF
NA,TRBV5-1,TRBJ1-5,NA,15,TGCGCCAGCAGCTTGGGCCGGGGGGAATGGCAGCCCCAGCATTTT,CASSLGRGEWQPQHF
NA,TRBV11-2,TRBJ1-1,few,14,TGTGCCAGCAGCCCGCTCTGGGAGAACACTGAAGCTTTCTTT,CASSPLWENTEAFF
NA,TRBV4-1,TRBJ2-4,few,14,TGCGCCAGCAGCCAAGATAGTGGACGGGGCATTCAGTACTTC,CASSQDSGRGIQYF
TRBD2,TRBV2,TRBJ2-3,NA,15,TGTGCCAGCAGGGCCCCGGGACTAGGAACAGATACGCGGTATTTT,CASRAPGLGTDTRYF
NA,TRBV12-3/TRBV12-4,TRBJ2-3,NA,15,TGTGCCAGCAGTCTATCATATCAGAGGGCAGATACGCGGTATTTT,CASSLSYQRADTRYF
NA,TRBV30,TRBJ2-1,once,14,TGTGCCTGGGGCAAACTAGGGATTTACAATGAGCAGTTCTTC,CAWGKLGIYNEQFF
TRBD1,TRBV7-2,TRBJ2-1,once,15,TGTGCCAGCAGCACCAGACAGGGCTCCTACAATGAGCAGTTCTTC,CASSTRQGSYNEQFF
NA,TRBV18,TRBJ2-5,NA,15,TGTGCCAGCTCACCGCAGGGACCCTGGCAAGAGACCCAGTACTTC,CASSPQGPWQETQYF
NA,TRBV5-1,TRBJ2-7,NA,12,TGCGCCAGCTCCGTCCCAAGCGACGAGCAGTACTTC,CASSVPSDEQYF
TRBD2,TRBV4-1,TRBJ2-1,many,14,TGCGCCAGCAGCCAACGACTAGCGGAAGGGCAACAGTTCTTC,CASSQRLAEGQQFF
NA,TRBV7-3,TRBJ2-1,NA,16,TGTGCCAGCAGCTCTAACCCGGGAATTAAGGGCAATGAGCAGTTCTTC,CASSSNPGIKGNEQFF
NA,TRBV10-3,TRBJ2-3,NA,18,TGTGCCATCAGTGGAACCACAGGGACCGACCCTAGCACAGATACGCAGTATTTT,CAISGTTGTDPSTDTQYF
NA,TRBV7-2,TRBJ2-1,few,17,TGTGCCAGCACTCTAGAATCCACTAGCAATTCCTACAATGAGCAGTTCTTC,CASTLESTSNSYNEQFF
TRBD1,TRBV6-6,TRBJ2-4,few,15,TGTGCCAGCAGTCCACAGGGGATACCCAAAAACATTCAGTACTTC,CASSPQGIPKNIQYF
NA,TRBV14,TRBJ1-4,NA,13,TGTGCCAGCAGCCAAGTCTTCGCAGAAAAACTGTTTTTT,CASSQVFAEKLFF
NA,TRBV7-3,TRBJ2-3,NA,14,TGTGCCAGCAGCCCCCAATCCCGGGGGGATACGCAGTATTTT,CASSPQSRGDTQYF
NA,TRBV29-1,TRBJ1-2,NA,13,TGCAGCGTTGGAGACGGGATGAACTATGGCTACACCTTC,CSVGDGMNYGYTF
NA,TRBV7-2,TRBJ2-7,NA,14,TGTGCCAGCAGCTTACTCGGACGGGCCTACGAGCAGTACTTC,CASSLLGRAYEQYF
NA,TRBV6-5,TRBJ2-7,NA,15,TGTGCCAGCAGGCCCTACAGAGAGGGAACCTACGAGCAGTACTTC,CASRPYREGTYEQYF
TRBD2,TRBV4-3,TRBJ2-1,NA,15,TGCGCCAGCAGCCAAGGGCGGCTAGCGGGGGGAGAGCAGTTCTTC,CASSQGRLAGGEQFF
NA,TRBV9,TRBJ1-2,NA,13,TGTGCCAGCAGCCCGAGGCTGAGCTATGGCTACACCTTC,CASSPRLSYGYTF
NA,TRBV24-1,TRBJ2-7,few,15,TGTGCCACCAGTGATCCAGGAAAGGTCCCCTACGAGCAGTACTTC,CATSDPGKVPYEQYF
TRBD1,TRBV12-3/TRBV12-4,TRBJ1-2,few,13,TGTGCCAGCAGTTGGCCCGGGGACAGGGGTTACACCTTC,CASSWPGDRGYTF
NA,TRBV6-5,TRBJ2-5,NA,15,TGTGCCAGCAGTTACTCGACCAGGGCTACCGAGACCCAGTACTTC,CASSYSTRATETQYF
NA,TRBV2,TRBJ1-2,NA,17,TGTGCCAGCAGTGGTATAGAGGGTTCGTTGGAGACCTATGGCTACACCTTC,CASSGIEGSLETYGYTF
TRBD1,TRBV5-6,TRBJ2-7,NA,16,TGTGCCAGCAGCCATAGACAGGGGAGTTTATCCTACGAGCAGTACTTC,CASSHRQGSLSYEQYF
TRBD1,TRBV19,TRBJ2-1,NA,15,TGTGCCAGTAGATGGGACAGGGGGGGTTACAATGAGCAGTTCTTC,CASRWDRGGYNEQFF
TRBD1,TRBV6-1,TRBJ2-1,few,15,TGCGCCAGCAGCCTGGGACAGGGGAGGATACAGGAGCAGTTCTTC,CASSLGQGRIQEQFF
NA,TRBV5-6,TRBJ2-7,NA,13,TGTGCCAGCAGCTTGGCCGAAGTTCGCGAGCAGTACTTC,CASSLAEVREQYF
NA,TRBV20-1,TRBJ2-6,few,17,TGCAGTGCTAGCGAAGGCAAGGAGCTCTCTGGGGCCAACGTCCTGACTTTC,CSASEGKELSGANVLTF
TRBD2,TRBV11-3,TRBJ2-3,NA,18,TGTGCCAGCAGCCCGGGGGGACTAGGGGTTTGGGACACAGATACGCAGTATTTT,CASSPGGLGVWDTDTQYF
NA,TRBV2,TRBJ1-2,NA,18,TGTGCCAGCAGTGAAAGGGGGGCAGGCCAACGGGCCCTCTATGGCTACACCTTC,CASSERGAGQRALYGYTF
TRBD1,TRBV6-2/TRBV6-3,TRBJ2-5,NA,16,TGTGCCAGCAGTTACTTGGCCGGGACAGGGTTGTGGGAGCAGTACTTC,CASSYLAGTGLWEQYF
NA,TRBV20-1,TRBJ2-7,few,10,TGCAGTGCTAGGGACTACCAGCAGTACTTC,CSARDYQQYF
TRBD1,TRBV12-3/TRBV12-4,TRBJ2-2,once,16,TGTGCCAGCAGTGACCGGGACAGCAGAAGCACCGGGGAGCTGTTTTTT,CASSDRDSRSTGELFF
TRBD1,TRBV27,TRBJ2-7,NA,14,TGTGCCAGCAGTTCCCGGACAGGGAATAACGAGCAGTACTTC,CASSSRTGNNEQYF
NA,TRBV20-1,TRBJ1-2,NA,14,TGCAGTGCTAGAGATACGTCAGATAACTATGGCTACACCTTC,CSARDTSDNYGYTF
NA,TRBV7-9,TRBJ1-1,few,16,TGTGCCAGCAGCTTAGCTCCGGGACGGGGGAACACTGAAGCTTTCTTT,CASSLAPGRGNTEAFF
NA,TRBV6-5,TRBJ2-3,NA,14,TGTGCCAGCAGTCCCTTGCGCGAGGGAGATACGCAGTATTTT,CASSPLREGDTQYF
NA,TRBV7-9,TRBJ2-7,NA,13,TGTGCCAGCAGCTTGGGACGGAAGGGCGAGCAGTACTTC,CASSLGRKGEQYF
TRBD2,TRBV5-5,TRBJ2-3,NA,17,TGTGCCAGCAGCTTGGCCGGGGGGGCAGGTCGCACAGATACGCAGTATTTT,CASSLAGGAGRTDTQYF
NA,TRBV20-1,TRBJ1-4,once,13,TGCAGTGCTATGATTCGGACCACCAGAAAACTGTTTTTT,CSAMIRTTRKLFF
NA,TRBV18,TRBJ2-7,once,12,TGTGCCAGCAGTAAGAGGACGGGCGAGCAGTACTTC,CASSKRTGEQYF
NA,TRBV28,TRBJ2-6,once,16,TGTGCCAGCAGACCAGACAGGCTCTCTGGGGCCAGCGTCCTGACTTTC,CASRPDRLSGASVLTF
NA,TRBV4-3,TRBJ2-3,few,14,TGCGCCAGCAGCCAAGACGGTGATTGCGATACGCAGTATTTT,CASSQDGDCDTQYF
NA,TRBV28,TRBJ2-3,NA,13,TGTGCCAGCAGTTACATCTTCCCAGATACGCAGTATTTT,CASSYIFPDTQYF